The 7 T cell receptor beta chains reported below all come from one sample, sequenced in a study of regulatory T cells in long-lasting Graves disease. The sample's time point: persistent/refractory GD, antithyroid drugs over 5 years with positive TRAb. From PBMCs, RNA was extracted and then used to make the TCR library. Construction of the TCR beta libraries employed iRepertoire HTBI primers in conjunction with Arm-PCR of CDR3 regions. MiXCR, applied by TCRdb to the multiplex PCR reads, yields one record per CDR3 protein. The sample holds approximately 500,000 distinct CDR3 sequences; 20% to 25% are singletons and the top ten take roughly 7.7%. Sequencing was performed on peripheral blood mononuclear cells (PBMCs), taken when the disease was refractory, from a patient treated with antithyroid drugs. Receptors originate from a female donor with Graves disease.

This chain joins TRBV24-1 and TRBJ2-5; TRBD2 aligns across 11 bases. The assigned J gene may be wrong: the sequence end matches TRBJ2-1 better. CDR3 length: 14 amino acids. Germline V gene lookup returns CDR1 KGHDR and CDR2 SFDVKD. This CDR3 reads CATSDFTSGGPQFF. Written as DNA, the CDR3 is TGTGCCACCAGTGATTTTACTAGCGGGGGACCGCAGTTCTTC.

There are a few counts of this clonotype. The rearrangement uses TRBV2 and TRBJ2-1, with 8 bases that match TRBD2. This CDR3 has 14 residues. J lost 4 bases, V lost 6 bases, and 5 bases had no gene match. Germline CDR1 SNHLY, CDR2 FYNNEI. CDR3 sequence reads: CASRGAGVYNEQFF. CDR3 sequence (DNA): TGTGCCAGCAGGGGAGCGGGAGTGTACAATGAGCAGTTCTTC.

This chain uses TRBV20-1 with TRBJ1-2; TRBD1 matches 12 bases. Germline assignment: CDR1 DFQATT and CDR2 SNEGSKA (reference sequence). CDR3 length equals 14 residues. The junction had 9 bases not matched to a gene; V was cut back by 7 bases and J by 6 bases. CDR3 coding DNA: TGCAGTGTAAGGGGACAGGGGGCGCCGGATGGCTACACCTTC. It is translated as CSVRGQGAPDGYTF.

The chain recombines TRBV5-5 with TRBJ2-7; 10 bases are a match to TRBD1. CDR1 and CDR2 from the germline V gene are SGHKS and YYEKEE (reference sequence). Losses at the gene ends were 1 base for V and 7 bases for J; bases not matched to a gene: 8. This CDR3 is built from 15 residues. The chain's CDR3 is CASSLMGQGNWEQYF. The CDR3 DNA reads as TGTGCCAGCAGCTTGATGGGACAGGGGAATTGGGAGCAGTACTTC. The whole variable domain, remainder taken from reference TRBV5-5 and TRBJ2-7, is DAGVTQSPTHLIKTRGQQVTLRCSPISGHKSVSWYQQVLGQGPQFIFQYYEKEERGRGNFPDRFSARQFPNYSSELNVNALLLGDSALYLCASSLMGQGNWEQYFGPGTRLTVT.

In its sample, this clonotype was seen many times. The genes are TRBV28 and TRBJ1-6; TRBD1 matches 8 bases. Looked up from germline, CDR1 is MDHEN and CDR2 is SYDVKM. With 3 bases clipped from V and 17 bases from J, the junction kept 12 bases outside the gene matches. The CDR3 spans 14 residues. In nucleotides, the CDR3 is TGTGCCAGCAGTTTCCAGGGGGCGGGGATGCGGTTCCACTTT. Its protein product is CASSFQGAGMRFHF.

This clonotype turned up a few times. This chain connects TRBV6-2 or TRBV6-3 to TRBJ2-7; 13 bases fit TRBD2. CDR1 is MNHEY and CDR2 is SVGEGT in the germline V gene. The junction had 3 bases not matched to a gene; V was cut back by 4 bases and J by 3 bases. The CDR3 sequence is 15 residues long. Written as DNA, the CDR3 is TGTGCCAGCAGTTCCGGGACTAGCGGGATCTACGAGCAGTACTTC. This translates into CASSSGTSGIYEQYF.

This clonotype was seen ten or more times. V usage is TRBV28 and J usage is TRBJ1-1; D is undetermined. Germline V gene data show CDR1 as MDHEN and CDR2 as SYDVKM. Trimming pared 5 bases from V and 0 bases from J, leaving 13 bases between. The CDR3 spans 15 residues. For the CDR3, the DNA is TGTGCCAGCAGTGAGGGCCCACGGATGAACACTGAAGCTTTCTTT. As protein: CASSEGPRMNTEAFF.